These 2 T cell receptor beta chains came from one sample sequenced in a study of blood T cell repertoires in COVID-19. Some clones are missing from TCRdb's copy, which holds only in-frame ones; the method was immunoSEQ multiplex PCR. This sample has over 70,000 clones, with approximately 80% found just once. The material sequenced was peripheral blood. Receptors originate from a human donor in a cohort sampled during active COVID-19.

The chain couples TRBV12-5 to TRBJ2-3, with TRBD1 matching 9 bases. J gave up 6 bases and V 5 bases, and 3 bases lay outside the gene matches. The CDR3 extends over 13 amino acids. Per germline, CDR1 LGHNT and CDR2 FRNRAP. CDR3 sequence reads: CASGRTGADTQYF. The CDR3 nucleotides are TGTGCTAGTGGTCGGACAGGGGCGGATACGCAGTATTTT.

The chain combines TRBV24-1 with TRBJ1-2; maybe TRBD1 (6 bases). The CDR3 has 13 residues. Germline-derived CDR1 and CDR2 are KGHDR and SFDVKD. Trimming cost V 4 bases and J 4 bases, with 9 bases left between them. CDR3 loop: CATSEQGSYGYTF. The CDR3 DNA sequence: TGTGCCACCAGTGAACAGGGATCCTATGGCTACACCTTC.